This T cell receptor beta chain was documented in a study of blood T cells in healthy people across ages. Sample-barcoded 5' priming and a J-beta primer mix drove a second PCR of roughly 7 to 11 cycles. All samples gave at least 2.5 million CDR3-containing paired-end reads. One entry per CDR3 protein, called by TCRdb with MiXCR from the 5' RACE reads. The data contain approximately 770,000 distinct CDR3 sequences, 58% of them singletons. The people who gave samples were healthy Caucasians from Russia, aged roughly 6 to 95. Looked up from germline, CDR1 is SNHLY and CDR2 is FYNNEI. V was pared by 9 bases and J by 4 bases, with 11 bases between. This CDR3 comprises 12 residues.

The sequencing input was blood. The clonotype originates from a man aged 30-40 years in good health. V usage is TRBV2 and J usage is TRBJ2-3, with TRBD2 as a possible D gene (5 bases). The CDR3 DNA reads as TGTGCCAGGCGAGGGTTTCCAGATACGCAGTATTTT. This translates into CARRGFPDTQYF. The full variable domain, rest sourced from reference TRBV2 and TRBJ2-3, is EPEVTQTPSHQVTQMGQEVILRCVPISNHLYFYWYRQILGQKVEFLVSFYNNEISEKSEIFDDQFSVERPDGSNFTLKIRSTKLEDSAMYFCARRGFPDTQYFGPGTRLTVL.